This record looks at one T cell receptor (beta chain) sequence and its context. Antigen specificity is unknown. Lacking the conserved final phenylalanine or tryptophan, this CDR3 likely reflects a read error. Germline CDR1 MNHEY, CDR2 SMNVEV (reference sequence). This CDR3 region has 14 residues. Trimming shortened V by 4 bases and J by 8 bases, and 15 bases separated the two germline ends. Method: immunoSEQ multiplex PCR; TCRdb's copy keeps in-frame clones and lacks some. This table holds tens of thousands of clones, around nine tenths found once. This entry belongs to a study of OX40 agonist ivuxolimab in advanced cancers. Overall study context: A partial response was reached by three patients: one with hepatocellular carcinoma and two with cutaneous melanoma. The study, taken as a whole, reports: CD4+ and CD8+ T cells in blood underwent clonal expansion by week 6 at 0.1 to 3.0 mg/kg. Relative to CD4+ cells, CD8+ T cells on average had more expanded clones.

This clonotype originated in an adult with an advanced solid tumor such as melanoma, head and neck, liver or kidney cancer. The chain is built from TRBV27 and TRBJ2-4; possibly TRBD1 for D (8 bases). The sequencing used CD4+ or CD8+ T cells sorted from blood, collected in a trial of the OX40 agonist ivuxolimab. This CDR3 reads CASSYGQGGDIQYL. As DNA, the CDR3 is TGTGCCAGCAGTTACGGACAGGGAGGGGACATTCAGTACCTC.